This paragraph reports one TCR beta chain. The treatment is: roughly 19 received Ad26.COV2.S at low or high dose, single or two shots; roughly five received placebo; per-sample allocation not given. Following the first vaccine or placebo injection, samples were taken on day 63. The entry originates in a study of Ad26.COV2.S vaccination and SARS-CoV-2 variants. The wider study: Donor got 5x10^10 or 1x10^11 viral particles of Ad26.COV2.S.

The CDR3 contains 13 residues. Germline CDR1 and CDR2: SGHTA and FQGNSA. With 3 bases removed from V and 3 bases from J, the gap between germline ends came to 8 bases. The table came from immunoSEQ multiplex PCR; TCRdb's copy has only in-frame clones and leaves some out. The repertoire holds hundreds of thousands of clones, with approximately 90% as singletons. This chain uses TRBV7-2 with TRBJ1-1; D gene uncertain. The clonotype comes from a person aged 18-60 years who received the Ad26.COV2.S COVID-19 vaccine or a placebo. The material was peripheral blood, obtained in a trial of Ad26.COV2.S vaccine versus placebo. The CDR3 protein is CASSLERDTEAFF. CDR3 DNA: TGTGCCAGCAGCTTGGAAAGGGACACTGAAGCTTTCTTT. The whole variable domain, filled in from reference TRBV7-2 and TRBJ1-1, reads GAGVSQSPSNKVTEKGKDVELRCDPISGHTALYWYRQSLGQGLEFLIYFQGNSAPDKSGLPSDRFSAERTGGSVSTLTIQRTQQEDSAVYLCASSLERDTEAFFGQGTRLTVV.